This is a list of T cell receptor beta chains from one sample in a study of cytomegalovirus exposure and HLA in healthy donors. Measured with immunoSEQ multiplex PCR; TCRdb has only the in-frame clones, and not every one. The sample records about 190,000 clones, roughly 75% being singletons. Sequenced material: PBMCs. These receptor sequences come from a man aged 25-40 years in good health and CMV-seropositive. Both conserved end residues are part of each CDR3. D genes are given only for firm matches. Clone size is shown for a subset of rows, as once, few, many or a class of expanded clone.

.	TRBV7-9	TRBJ2-7	15	TRBD1	CASSLPRGPLDEQYF	TGTGCCAGCAGCCTCCCGAGGGGGCCCCTTGATGAGCAGTACTTC
.	TRBV7-9	TRBJ2-3	13	.	CASSPSLGGTQYF	TGTGCCAGCAGCCCCTCACTAGGGGGTACGCAGTATTTT
.	TRBV7-7	TRBJ2-5	15	.	CASSPRAERQETQYF	TGTGCTAGCAGCCCACGGGCCGAGCGGCAAGAGACCCAGTACTTC
.	TRBV6-5	TRBJ2-7	15	TRBD2	CASSYSGTSSYEQYF	TGTGCCAGCAGTTACTCTGGGACTAGCAGTTACGAGCAGTACTTC
.	TRBV27	TRBJ2-3	19	TRBD2	CASSFIGGFVTSGKNAQYF	TGTGCCAGCAGTTTTATTGGGGGGTTTGTTACTAGCGGGAAGAACGCGCAGTATTTT
.	TRBV7-2	TRBJ2-7	18	TRBD2	CASSLAGGAGGSLSEQYF	TGTGCCAGCAGCTTAGCCGGGGGAGCGGGAGGCTCCCTCTCCGAGCAGTACTTC
few	TRBV27	TRBJ2-7	14	.	CASSDPGLAHEQYF	TGTGCCAGCAGTGATCCGGGACTGGCCCACGAGCAGTACTTC
few	TRBV30	TRBJ2-1	13	TRBD1	CAWRRTGYNEQFF	TGTGCCTGGAGAAGGACAGGCTACAATGAGCAGTTCTTC
few	TRBV7-8	TRBJ1-4	14	TRBD1	CASSLQGDRGKLFF	TGTGCCAGCAGCCTACAGGGGGATCGGGGAAAACTGTTTTTT
many	TRBV7-6	TRBJ1-2	12	TRBD1	CASSPGQGGYTF	TGTGCCAGCAGCCCAGGACAGGGTGGCTACACCTTC
few	TRBV19	TRBJ1-5	15	.	CASRFSQGRGQPQHF	TGTGCCAGCAGATTCTCTCAGGGGAGGGGTCAGCCCCAGCATTTT
few	TRBV29-1	TRBJ1-2	13	.	CSATPEVGGGYTF	TGCAGCGCTACCCCGGAGGTCGGCGGGGGCTACACCTTC
few	TRBV9	TRBJ1-4	16	.	CASSVGLGATNEKLFF	TGTGCCAGCAGCGTAGGGTTGGGGGCGACTAATGAAAAACTGTTTTTT
.	TRBV30	TRBJ1-1	12	.	CAWNFGRGEAFF	TGTGCCTGGAATTTTGGGAGGGGTGAAGCTTTCTTT
once	TRBV19	TRBJ2-3	15	TRBD1	CASGEDRASTDTQYF	TGTGCCAGTGGAGAGGACAGGGCTAGCACAGATACGCAGTATTTT
.	TRBV7-6	TRBJ1-3	14	.	CASSSTSSGNTIYF	TGTGCCAGCAGCTCAACGAGCTCTGGAAACACCATATATTTT
.	TRBV6-5	TRBJ1-1	14	TRBD1	CASRAGTANTEAFF	TGTGCCAGCAGGGCTGGGACAGCGAACACTGAAGCTTTCTTT
.	TRBV2	TRBJ1-5	15	TRBD1	CATGQGAEDNQPQHF	TGTGCCACCGGACAGGGGGCTGAGGACAATCAGCCCCAGCATTTT
once	TRBV9	TRBJ2-1	17	TRBD2	CASSFLPGGHWEGEQFF	TGTGCCAGCAGCTTCCTCCCGGGGGGTCACTGGGAGGGTGAGCAGTTCTTC
.	TRBV7-8	TRBJ2-1	17	.	CASSLVSASTSYNEQFF	TGTGCCAGCAGCTTAGTGTCGGCTAGCACGTCCTACAATGAGCAGTTCTTC
.	TRBV9	TRBJ2-7	15	.	CASSPRDTSSYEQYF	TGTGCCAGCAGCCCCCGGGACACAAGTTCCTACGAGCAGTACTTC
.	TRBV18	TRBJ2-2	17	.	CASSPIRAGANTGELFF	TGTGCCAGCTCACCTATTCGGGCGGGCGCGAACACCGGGGAGCTGTTTTTT
once	TRBV7-2	TRBJ2-7	15	TRBD2	CASRATSGSENEQYF	TGTGCCAGCAGGGCCACTAGCGGTAGTGAGAACGAGCAGTACTTC
.	TRBV28	TRBJ2-3	15	TRBD2	CASNFIAGVGDTQYF	TGTGCCAGCAATTTTATAGCGGGAGTGGGAGATACGCAGTATTTT
.	TRBV6-5	TRBJ2-3	15	.	CASSYSGGSTDTQYF	TGTGCCAGCAGTTACTCTGGCGGTAGCACAGATACGCAGTATTTT
.	TRBV7-9	TRBJ2-7	17	TRBD2	CASSPTPQRGVPYGQYF	TGTGCCAGCAGCCCAACCCCCCAGCGGGGGGTACCCTACGGGCAGTACTTC
.	TRBV5-4	TRBJ1-2	13	.	CASSSPGLRGYTF	TGTGCCAGCAGCTCCCCGGGGTTACGCGGCTACACCTTC
.	TRBV6-5	TRBJ2-3	14	.	CASSYSSSTDTQYF	TGTGCCAGCAGTTACTCGAGTAGCACAGATACGCAGTATTTT
.	TRBV4-2	TRBJ2-1	17	.	CASSQGGEAPPGYEQFF	TGTGCCAGCAGCCAAGGCGGGGAGGCACCCCCTGGGTATGAGCAGTTCTTC
few	TRBV13	TRBJ2-3	12	.	CASSPTGDTQYF	TGTGCCAGCAGCCCGACTGGAGATACGCAGTATTTT